This T cell receptor (beta chain) was documented in a study of T cell repertoires in cytomegalovirus infection. In the study overall: In public TCR beta signatures, there were indications of both CMV infection and matching HLA type.

Study outcomes and limitations: HLA-C-restricted TCR beta clonotypes specific for CMV led the ex vivo response. CMV carriers having the relevant HLA were flagged by cumulative public TCR beta family frequency.

With 2 bases removed from V and 1 base from J, the gap between germline ends came to 14 bases. CDR3 size: 16 residues. Germline V lookup: CDR1 WSHSY, CDR2 SAAADI. From the reads, TCRdb called clonotypes with MiXCR, one entry per CDR3 protein. The table includes about 180,000 distinct CDR3 sequences, under 15% detected once. This clonotype showed up just a few times. Its cognate antigen is unknown. The chain couples TRBV10-2 to TRBJ1-1, with D possibly TRBD1 on 5 matching bases. The receptor was derived from a human donor in good health (CMV status not recorded). Some clones in this sample may be carry-over from other donors' samples. Sequenced: PBMCs. The CDR3 coding sequence is TGCGCCAGCAGTGAGGGGTCCGGCAGGGAGAACACTGAAGCTTTCTTT. It yields the protein CASSEGSGRENTEAFF.